This section outlines one T cell receptor (beta chain) sequence together with its context. The target antigen is unknown. PCR employed 60 Vbeta and 13 Jbeta primers. Data came from immunoSEQ multiplex PCR; TCRdb stores just in-frame clones and leaves some out. The table has over 110,000 clones, 80% seen once. The sample belongs to a study of cytomegalovirus exposure and HLA in healthy donors. Study summary: The Caucasian-associated ancestry cluster contained 81% of the roughly 400 genotyped donors. Study-level points and caveats: CMV serostatus was the sole immune exposure information available. When analyzed later, the rates of TCR association showed variation by HLA locus, with DRB1 the most and HLA-C the fewest.

Sequencing was performed on PBMCs. The receptor comes from a male donor in good health and CMV-seropositive.

The CDR3: CASSHRAQNTEAFF. The CDR3, as DNA: TGTGCCAGCAGTCACAGGGCCCAGAACACTGAAGCTTTCTTT. The rearrangement links TRBV6-5 to TRBJ1-1; D might be TRBD1 (6 bases). V dropped 5 bases and J dropped 1 base, with 11 bases sitting between them. The CDR3 has 14 residues. The germline V gene encodes CDR1 MNHEY and CDR2 SVGAGI.